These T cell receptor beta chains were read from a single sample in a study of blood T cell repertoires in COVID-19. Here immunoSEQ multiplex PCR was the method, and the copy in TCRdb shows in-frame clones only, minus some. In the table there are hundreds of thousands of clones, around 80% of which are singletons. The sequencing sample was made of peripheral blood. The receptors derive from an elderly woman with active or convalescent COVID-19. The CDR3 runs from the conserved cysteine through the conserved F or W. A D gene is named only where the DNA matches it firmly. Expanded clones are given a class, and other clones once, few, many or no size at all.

CASSLLIQGYNSPLHF	TGTGCCAGCAGCTTACTGATCCAGGGATACAATTCACCCCTCCACTTT	few	TRBV11-2	TRBJ1-6	NA
CASSPGGVPDTQYF	TGTGCCAGCAGCCCCGGCGGGGTCCCAGATACGCAGTATTTT	NA	TRBV6-5	TRBJ2-3	NA
CASSSRDRGPGNTIYF	TGTGCCAGCAGCTCCCGGGACAGGGGGCCGGGAAACACCATATATTTT	NA	TRBV11-3	TRBJ1-3	TRBD1
CASSYAGQIYEQYF	TGTGCCAGCAGTTACGCGGGACAGATCTACGAGCAGTACTTC	NA	TRBV6-5	TRBJ2-7	NA
CASSLGGYYEQYF	TGTGCCAGCAGTTTAGGAGGTTACTACGAGCAGTACTTC	once	TRBV28	TRBJ2-7	NA
CSVSVTNTEAFF	TGCAGCGTTTCGGTCACGAACACTGAAGCTTTCTTT	NA	TRBV29-1	TRBJ1-1	NA
CASSGTGAGNTIYF	TGTGCCAGCTCAGGGACAGGGGCCGGAAACACCATATATTTT	once	TRBV18	TRBJ1-3	TRBD1
CASSVVGTSGGATDTQYF	TGTGCCAGCAGCGTAGTTGGGACTAGCGGGGGGGCCACAGATACGCAGTATTTT	few	TRBV9	TRBJ2-3	TRBD2
CASRGQGNTGELFF	TGTGCCAGCAGGGGACAGGGCAACACCGGGGAGCTGTTTTTT	NA	TRBV28	TRBJ2-2	TRBD1
CASSSQLGGTQYF	TGTGCCAGCAGCTCTCAATTGGGGGGGACCCAGTACTTC	NA	TRBV9	TRBJ2-5	NA
CATSEEDSPTVSTEAFF	TGTGCCACCAGTGAGGAGGACAGTCCCACCGTGAGCACTGAAGCTTTCTTT	NA	TRBV24-1	TRBJ1-1	NA
CASSIGRGKLTDTQYF	TGTGCCAGTAGTATCGGGCGGGGGAAACTCACAGATACGCAGTATTTT	NA	TRBV19	TRBJ2-3	TRBD2
CASSPQGAGTEAFF	TGCGCCAGCAGCCCACAGGGGGCCGGCACTGAAGCTTTCTTT	once	TRBV5-1	TRBJ1-1	TRBD1
CASSPDKNTEAFF	TGTGCCAGCAGTCCGGACAAGAACACTGAAGCTTTCTTT	once	TRBV25-1	TRBJ1-1	NA
CASSLTGGGQPQHF	TGTGCCAGCAGCCTGACAGGGGGCGGGCAGCCCCAGCATTTT	NA	TRBV7-9	TRBJ1-5	TRBD1
CASSLVAGGPQTQYF	TGCGCCAGCAGCTTGGTGGCGGGGGGGCCGCAGACCCAGTACTTC	NA	TRBV5-1	TRBJ2-5	TRBD2
CASSYSRTGSQSYEQYF	TGTGCCAGCAGTTACTCGAGGACAGGGTCACAGTCCTACGAGCAGTACTTC	NA	TRBV6-2/TRBV6-3	TRBJ2-7	TRBD1
CASSYGLAAYEQYF	TGCGCCAGCAGCTACGGACTAGCGGCCTACGAGCAGTACTTC	NA	TRBV5-1	TRBJ2-7	TRBD2
CASSLGLAGTSYEQYF	TGTGCCAGCAGTTTAGGCCTAGCGGGTACATCCTACGAGCAGTACTTC	NA	TRBV27	TRBJ2-7	TRBD2
CASSLHLSRDQYF	TGTGCCAGCAGTTTACACCTTTCAAGAGACCAGTACTTC	NA	TRBV12-3/TRBV12-4	TRBJ2-5	NA
CASSSHGGQGIYEQYF	TGTGCCAGCAGCTCGCATGGGGGACAGGGGATTTACGAGCAGTACTTC	NA	TRBV7-2	TRBJ2-7	TRBD1
CASAPTAGVRGGDEQFF	TGTGCCAGCGCTCCTACCGCTGGGGTGAGGGGGGGAGACGAGCAGTTCTTC	NA	TRBV28	TRBJ2-1	NA
CASKDRGTTGTVQYF	TGTGCCAGCAAGGATAGGGGGACTACCGGAACGGTGCAGTACTTC	NA	TRBV2	TRBJ2-7	NA